This paragraph covers one TCR beta chain sequence. This entry is derived from a study of blood T cell repertoires in COVID-19. Study at large: Donors in the United States, Italy and Spain gave samples during acute or convalescent COVID-19. From T cells, B-cell-depleted T cells, or PBMCs came the material, which was cDNA or gDNA.

Authors' analysis steps: Nucleated cell number was recorded as an estimate derived from reference gene primer amplification. Produced via immunoSEQ multiplex PCR; TCRdb's table is partial and in-frame only. That table gives V, J and clone size, and the DNA gave D and trimming. Among around 130,000 clones listed, approximately 81% were seen once. V dropped 6 bases and J dropped 6; count of bases not matched to a gene: 12. Germline V CDR1 and CDR2: MNHEY, SVGEGT. This CDR3 contains 15 residues. This receptor was obtained from a man aged 55 to 70 with acute or convalescent COVID-19. This chain joins TRBV6-2 or TRBV6-3 and TRBJ2-5; 8 bases fit TRBD2. Input material: peripheral blood. Here the CDR3 reads CASSSPSGSLKTQYF. The CDR3, as DNA: TGTGCCAGCAGCTCCCCCAGCGGGAGTTTAAAGACCCAGTACTTC.